This entry concerns a single T cell receptor beta chain. The specificity of this receptor is unknown. No qualities accompany the bases; no much larger clone lies one base away. Receptor amplification or capture employed the immunoSEQ multiplex PCR assay. The authors' pipeline ran thus. To diagnose cytomegalovirus status from the catalog of TCR beta chain sequences, a statistical classification framework was built. TCRdb took this table from immuneACCESS and kept in-frame rearrangements with V and J called. Such tables lack part of the clones; where checked against another copy, unresolved V genes explain under half of the gap, and the rest is unexplained. V and J calls and clone size are copied from that table; D and trimming were computed from the DNA. The sample profile shows around 150,000 clones; just under 90% of them were found once. The biggest ten clones account for roughly 4.2% of the sample.

The donors belonged to the validation cohort of 90 to 150 subjects, which was separate from the 666-subject first cohort. The data derive from a study of cytomegalovirus exposure and HLA in healthy donors (dated by TCRdb to about 2017). For context, the study as a whole: According to a later analysis, the approximately 120 validation repertoires were produced on the same platform as the 700 or so repertoires of the first cohort. The study was designed to test whether signatures of past pathogen exposure could be identified by cataloging public T cell receptors. Along with the approximately 650-subject first cohort, a separate validation cohort of about 110 different subjects was used. To predict cytomegalovirus infection status, the study combined high-throughput TCR immunosequencing, statistical association of individual TCRs with disease status, and machine learning.

Trimming at the junction amounts to 2 bases on V and 0 bases on J, and the germline ends lie 10 bases apart. The CDR3 runs 15 amino acids, cysteine and phenylalanine included. The read is trimmed to its CDR3 DNA, 45 bases read in frame from base 1. The germline V gene (reference sequence) specifies PRHDT as CDR1 and FYEKMQ as CDR2. Beyond this particular receptor, the publication reports: A few of the identified cytomegalovirus-associated TCR beta chains were confirmed in vitro to be specific for cytomegalovirus antigens. A later analysis lacked HLA typing for the validation cohort, so it scored co-occurrence in that cohort across all 110 or so repertoires. In the study, around 160 TCR beta chains were listed as associated with cytomegalovirus. A later analysis found that TCRs clustered in the first cohort also tended to co-occur in the 95 to 150 validation repertoires, with approximately 95% of cluster scores above 0. It was suggested by the authors that the approach could potentially be generalized to other disease states and immunological phenotypes. Most TCR sequences were observed very rarely across donors, whereas some public TCRs were present in many individuals. The classifier was reported to diagnose cytomegalovirus status with high specificity and sensitivity in both the original cohort and the validation cohort.

This receptor was taken from a man between 18 and 35 years old in good health and CMV-seropositive. The chain was built from TRBV13 and TRBJ2-5, and TRBD2 may be the D gene, going by 6 matching bases. The sequenced sample consisted of PBMCs. The CDR3 corresponds to CASSLRDWYQETQYF. DNA sequence: TGTGCCAGCAGCTTAAGGGACTGGTACCAAGAGACCCAGTACTTC.